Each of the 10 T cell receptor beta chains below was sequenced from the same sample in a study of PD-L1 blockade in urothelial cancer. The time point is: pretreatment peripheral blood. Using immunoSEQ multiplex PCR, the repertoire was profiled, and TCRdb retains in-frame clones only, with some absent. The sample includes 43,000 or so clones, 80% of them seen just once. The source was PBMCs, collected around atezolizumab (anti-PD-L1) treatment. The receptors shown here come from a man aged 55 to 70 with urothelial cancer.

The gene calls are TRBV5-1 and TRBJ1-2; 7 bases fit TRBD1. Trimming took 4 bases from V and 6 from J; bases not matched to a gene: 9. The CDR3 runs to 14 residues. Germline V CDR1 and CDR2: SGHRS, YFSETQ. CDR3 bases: TGCGCCAGCAGCGGAAGACAGGGTTGGGATGGCTACACCTTC. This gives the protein CASSGRQGWDGYTF.

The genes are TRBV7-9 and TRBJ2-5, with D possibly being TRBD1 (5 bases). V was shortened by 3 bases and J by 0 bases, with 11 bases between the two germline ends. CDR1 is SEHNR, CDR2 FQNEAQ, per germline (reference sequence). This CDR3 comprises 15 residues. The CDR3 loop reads CASSFPDSYQETQYF. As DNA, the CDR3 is TGTGCCAGCAGCTTCCCTGACAGCTACCAAGAGACCCAGTACTTC.

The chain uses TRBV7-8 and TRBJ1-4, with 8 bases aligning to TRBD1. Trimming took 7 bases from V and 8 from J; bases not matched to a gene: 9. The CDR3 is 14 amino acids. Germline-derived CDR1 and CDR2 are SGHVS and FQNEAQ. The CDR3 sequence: CASTDRALGEKLFF. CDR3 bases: TGTGCCAGCACGGACAGGGCTCTAGGGGAAAAACTGTTTTTT. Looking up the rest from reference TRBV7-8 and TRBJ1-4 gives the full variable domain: GAGVSQSPRYKVAKRGQDVALRCDPISGHVSLFWYQQALGQGPEFLTYFQNEAQLDKSGLPSDRFFAERPEGSVSTLKIQRTQQEDSAVYLCASTDRALGEKLFFGSGTQLSVL.

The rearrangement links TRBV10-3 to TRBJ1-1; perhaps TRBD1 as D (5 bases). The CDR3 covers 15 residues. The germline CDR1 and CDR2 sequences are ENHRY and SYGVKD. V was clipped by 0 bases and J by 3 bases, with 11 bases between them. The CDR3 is CAISESAGGYTEAFF. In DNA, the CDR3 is TGTGCCATCAGTGAGTCGGCGGGGGGTTACACTGAAGCTTTCTTT.

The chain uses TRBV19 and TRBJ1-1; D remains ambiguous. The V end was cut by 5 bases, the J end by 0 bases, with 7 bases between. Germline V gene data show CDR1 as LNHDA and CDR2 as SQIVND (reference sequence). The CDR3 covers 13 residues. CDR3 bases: TGTGCCAGTAGTTTAATAATGAACACTGAAGCTTTCTTT. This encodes CASSLIMNTEAFF.

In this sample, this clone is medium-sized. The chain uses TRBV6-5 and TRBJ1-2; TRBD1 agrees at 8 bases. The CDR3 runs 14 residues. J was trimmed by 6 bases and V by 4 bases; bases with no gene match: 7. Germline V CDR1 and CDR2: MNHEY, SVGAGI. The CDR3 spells CASSWDRRVDGYTF. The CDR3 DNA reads TGTGCCAGCAGTTGGGACAGGAGGGTAGATGGCTACACCTTC.

CDR3 sequence reads: CASSQAQTGGNTEAFF. CDR3 DNA sequence: TGCGCCAGCAGCCAAGCCCAGACAGGGGGGAACACTGAAGCTTTCTTT. This rearrangement joins TRBV4-1 to TRBJ1-1; 9 bases fit TRBD1. Looked up from germline, CDR1 is MGHRA and CDR2 is YSYEKL. CDR3 length equals 16 residues. The V gene end was trimmed by 1 base and the J gene end by 1 base; junction bases not matched to a gene: 4.

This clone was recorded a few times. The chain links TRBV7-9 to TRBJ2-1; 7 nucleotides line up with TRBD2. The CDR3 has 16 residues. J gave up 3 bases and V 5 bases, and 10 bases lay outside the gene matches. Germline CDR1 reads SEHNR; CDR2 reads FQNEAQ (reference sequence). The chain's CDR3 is CASSPREGAHYNEQFF. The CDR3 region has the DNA TGTGCCAGCAGCCCCAGGGAGGGTGCACACTACAATGAGCAGTTCTTC.

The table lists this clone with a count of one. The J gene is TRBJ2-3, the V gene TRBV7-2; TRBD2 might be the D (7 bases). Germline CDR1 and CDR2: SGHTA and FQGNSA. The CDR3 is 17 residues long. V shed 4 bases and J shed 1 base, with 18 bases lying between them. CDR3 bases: TGTGCCAGCAGCTCGGGGGGTGGGGGGCGCGGCACAGATACGCAGTATTTT. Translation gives CASSSGGGGRGTDTQYF.

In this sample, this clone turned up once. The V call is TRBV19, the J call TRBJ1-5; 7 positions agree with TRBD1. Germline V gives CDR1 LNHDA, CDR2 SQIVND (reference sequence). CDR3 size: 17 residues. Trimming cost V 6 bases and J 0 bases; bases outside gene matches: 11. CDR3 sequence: CASRGFGTDNSNQPQHF. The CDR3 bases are TGTGCCAGTAGGGGATTTGGGACAGATAATAGCAATCAGCCCCAGCATTTT.